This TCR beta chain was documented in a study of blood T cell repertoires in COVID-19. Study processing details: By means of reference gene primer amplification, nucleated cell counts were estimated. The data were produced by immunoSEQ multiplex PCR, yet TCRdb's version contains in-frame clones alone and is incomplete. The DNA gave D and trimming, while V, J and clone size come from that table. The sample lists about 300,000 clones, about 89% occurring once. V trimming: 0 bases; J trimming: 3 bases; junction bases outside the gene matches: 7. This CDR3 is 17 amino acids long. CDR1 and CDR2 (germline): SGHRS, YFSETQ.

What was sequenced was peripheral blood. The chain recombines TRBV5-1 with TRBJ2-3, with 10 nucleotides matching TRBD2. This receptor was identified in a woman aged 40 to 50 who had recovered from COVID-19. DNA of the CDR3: TGCGCCAGCAGCTTGGGAGCGGGGGGGCCAGGGACAGATACGCAGTATTTT. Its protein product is CASSLGAGGPGTDTQYF. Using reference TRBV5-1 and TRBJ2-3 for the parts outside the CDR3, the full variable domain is KAGVTQTPRYLIKTRGQQVTLSCSPISGHRSVSWYQQTPGQGLQFLFEYFSETQRNKGNFPGRFSGRQFSNSRSEMNVSTLELGDSALYLCASSLGAGGPGTDTQYFGPGTRLTVL.